This T cell receptor (beta chain) emerged from a study of T cells after yellow fever vaccination. The study, taken as a whole, reports: Overall, a small share of clonotypes was seen in both CD4 and CD8 compartments.

This clonotype was seen only a few times. No antigen is known for it. They built TCR cDNA with 5'RACE template switching, a step that put in a universal primer site and UMIs. TCRdb recomputed calls from the 5' RACE reads with MiXCR, one row per CDR3 protein. The sample contains hundreds of thousands of distinct CDR3 sequences, 13% of which appear only once. The sequenced sample was PBMCs, obtained on the day of the yellow fever booster vaccination. The clonotype was recovered from a man younger than 40 who received the YFV17D yellow fever vaccine.

CDR3 in DNA: TGTGCCAGCAGCTTAACAGGGTCGGTAAACATTCAGTACTTC. Translation gives CASSLTGSVNIQYF. This chain joins TRBV7-9 and TRBJ2-4, with TRBD1 as a possible D gene (6 bases). This CDR3 comprises 14 residues. V shed 2 bases and J shed 6 bases, with 11 bases lying between them. Germline loops: CDR1 SEHNR, CDR2 FQNEAQ (reference sequence).